This TCR beta chain emerged from a study of T cells expressing NK-cell markers. Remarks on this clonotype: Its antigen is not known.

The V gene's germline CDR1 is GTSNPN and CDR2 SVGIG (reference sequence). There are 15 residues in the CDR3. TCRdb processed the 5' RACE reads again and assigns one entry to each CDR3 protein, with no DNA. The sample totals 400,000 or so distinct CDR3 sequences. Overall study findings and caveats: CD8+ T cells in roughly six donors included dominant NKG2C+ clonotypes at about 1.0-7.5%.

The clonotype comes from a woman in her forties or fifties in good health. The sequenced material came from blood T cells: a sorted CD56 or NKG2C T cell subset, CD4+ or CD8+ T cells, or bulk PBMC T cells (not recorded which). The rearrangement uses TRBV30 and TRBJ1-6; TCRdb outputs TRBD1, but without DNA this stays unchecked. This CDR3 is CAWSVHLGPTSPLHF.